This is a list of T cell receptor beta chains from one sample in a study of T-cell reconstitution after alpha-beta-depleted transplantation in children. TCRdb itself ran the PCR reads through MiXCR, one entry per CDR3 protein. Here the sample spans fewer than 550,000 distinct CDR3 sequences, 10% to 12% being singletons. Sequences were derived from PBMCs, mostly from graft donor cells, sampled 180 days after TCRalphabeta/CD19-depleted stem cell transplant. The receptors here all came from a female patient aged 2-9 years who had a stem cell transplant for aplastic anemia, so the T cells may come from the graft donor. CDR3s include the opening cysteine and the closing phenylalanine or tryptophan. Each record gives: clone size, V gene, J gene, D gene, CDR3 DNA, CDR3 protein. A D gene is named only where the DNA matches it firmly. Size values are once, few and many counts, or a class for expanded clones, and some rows have none.

>-|TRBV7-9|TRBJ1-2|-
TGTGCCAGCAGCCCGAGAGGGCGGCAGGGCGGAGGCTACACCTTC
CASSPRGRQGGGYTF
>many|TRBV29-1|TRBJ2-5|TRBD2
TGCAGCGTTGAAGGGCTAGCGGGAGTTAATCCGGAGACCCAGTACTTC
CSVEGLAGVNPETQYF
>few|TRBV5-1|TRBJ2-5|-
TGCGCCAGCAGCTCCGGGCCGTACCAAGAGACCCAGTACTTC
CASSSGPYQETQYF
>-|TRBV30|TRBJ2-1|TRBD2
TGTGCCGGATTGAGGACTAGCTTCTATGAGCAGTTCTTC
CAGLRTSFYEQFF
>-|TRBV7-2|TRBJ1-2|-
TGTGCCAGCAGCTTAGCCCAGTCGACAACCCGGGGGCATGGCTACACCTTC
CASSLAQSTTRGHGYTF
>-|TRBV6-1|TRBJ1-2|-
TGTGCCAGCAGTGAAATCACGGGGGCGGCTAACTATGGCTACACCTTC
CASSEITGAANYGYTF
>few|TRBV5-1|TRBJ2-1|TRBD2
TGCGCCAGCAGCCCGGGACTAGCAAAGTTCAATGAGCAGTTCTTC
CASSPGLAKFNEQFF
>-|TRBV13|TRBJ2-3|TRBD2
TGTGCCAGCAGCTTAGGAGACGGACTAGCCCCCACAGATACGCAGTATTTT
CASSLGDGLAPTDTQYF
>-|TRBV20-1|TRBJ1-1|TRBD1
TGCAGTGCTAGCCGACAGGGAAACACTGAAGCTTTCTTT
CSASRQGNTEAFF
>many|TRBV29-1|TRBJ2-3|TRBD2
TGCAGCGTTGATGGACTAGCGGGAGGGCCGAGGGATACGCAGTATTTT
CSVDGLAGGPRDTQYF
>few|TRBV7-9|TRBJ1-1|-
TGTGCCACCATCCCGGGAGGGGACACTGAAGCTTTCTTT
CATIPGGDTEAFF
>many|TRBV7-9|TRBJ2-5|-
TGTGCCAGCAGCTTAGCGGGACAACAAGAGACCCAGTACTTC
CASSLAGQQETQYF
>few|TRBV20-1|TRBJ2-3|-
TGCAGTGCCCCGCGCCTTAGCACAGATACGCAGTATTTT
CSAPRLSTDTQYF
>few|TRBV7-2|TRBJ2-4|TRBD2
TGTGCCAGCAGCTCCCGGACTAGCGGGAGGGAAGAAAACATTCAGTACTTC
CASSSRTSGREENIQYF
>few|TRBV5-1|TRBJ2-5|-
TGCGCCAGCAGCTTGGCCGCTTGGAGTCAGACCCAGTACTTC
CASSLAAWSQTQYF
>many|TRBV28|TRBJ2-3|-
TGTGCCAGCAGTTTATTGCGAAGCACGCAGTATTTT
CASSLLRSTQYF
>-|TRBV12-3/TRBV12-4|TRBJ2-1|-
TGTGCCAGCACCCCTGTGCCCCACAATGAGCAGTTCTTC
CASTPVPHNEQFF
>few|TRBV20-1|TRBJ1-6|-
TGCAGTGCTAGAGACCAGGGGCGCAATTCACCCCTCCACTTT
CSARDQGRNSPLHF
>-|TRBV21-1|TRBJ1-2|-
TGTGCCAGCAGCAAACAGGAAAACTATGGCTACACCTTC
CASSKQENYGYTF
>many|TRBV12-3/TRBV12-4|TRBJ1-1|TRBD1
TGTGCCAGCAGTTCCGGGACAGGGCGCACTGAAGCTTTCTTT
CASSSGTGRTEAFF
>few|TRBV14|TRBJ2-1|-
TGTGCCAGCAGCCAAGATCCAGGGGTTCCGTTCTTC
CASSQDPGVPFF
>few|TRBV12-3/TRBV12-4|TRBJ1-1|TRBD1
TGTGCCAGCAGTAGTGGACAGGCTCTGGCTGCTTTCTTT
CASSSGQALAAFF
>few|TRBV6-2/TRBV6-3|TRBJ2-7|-
TGTGCCAGCAGTTACTCCGAGCAGTCCGGGGGAGTTTACGAGCAGTACTTC
CASSYSEQSGGVYEQYF
>-|TRBV11-2|TRBJ2-5|-
TGTGCCAGCAGCTTAGAGCTCAGGGGGGAAGAGACCCAGTACTTC
CASSLELRGEETQYF
>few|TRBV12-3/TRBV12-4|TRBJ2-7|TRBD2
TGTGCCAGCAGCCGTAGGACAGCGGGGGACTACGAGCAGTACTTC
CASSRRTAGDYEQYF
>few|TRBV20-1|TRBJ2-1|TRBD2
TGCAGTGCTAGACCTAGCGGACCGTCCAATGAGCAGTTCTTC
CSARPSGPSNEQFF
>few|TRBV20-1|TRBJ2-1|TRBD2
TGCAGTGCTAGAGATCTTAGCGGGAGGGCCTACAATGAGCAGTTCTTC
CSARDLSGRAYNEQFF
>few|TRBV9|TRBJ1-2|-
TGTGCCAGCAGCCGACCGGAGACCTATGGCTACACCTTC
CASSRPETYGYTF
>few|TRBV20-1|TRBJ2-7|TRBD1
TGCAGTGCTTGGAATCCGGGACAGGGTGACTACAAGTACTTC
CSAWNPGQGDYKYF
>-|TRBV3-1|TRBJ2-2|-
TGTGCCAGCAGCCGGCTCTCTGGTACCGGGGAGCTGTTTTTT
CASSRLSGTGELFF
>few|TRBV24-1|TRBJ2-6|-
TGTGCCACCAGCAAGGGGGGGGTTGAGGCCAACGTCCTGACTTTC
CATSKGGVEANVLTF
>few|TRBV14|TRBJ1-2|-
TGTGCCAGCAGCTCCCAGGAGGCCGACTACACCTTC
CASSSQEADYTF
>-|TRBV18|TRBJ2-5|-
TGTGCCAGCTCACCAAGAGCAGGCACTGAGACCCAGTACTTC
CASSPRAGTETQYF
>-|TRBV7-2|TRBJ2-3|-
TGTGCCAGCAGCCCACCGGCGGGCCACACAGATACGCAGTATTTT
CASSPPAGHTDTQYF
>-|TRBV5-1|TRBJ1-2|-
TGCGCCAGCAGTGCAGCCATCCCCTATGGCTACACCTTC
CASSAAIPYGYTF
>-|TRBV7-2|TRBJ2-5|TRBD2
TGTGCCAGCAGCTTAGGTGCGGGGGGGGTCGAGACCCAGTACTTC
CASSLGAGGVETQYF
>-|TRBV19|TRBJ2-5|-
TGTGCCAGTAGTATGAGTCCTAGCGTTTTTGAGACCCAGTACTTC
CASSMSPSVFETQYF
>-|TRBV28|TRBJ2-3|-
TGTGCCAGCAGTTTAAGGGGACTTTGGAGCACAGATACGCAGTATTTT
CASSLRGLWSTDTQYF
>-|TRBV15|TRBJ1-4|-
TGTGCCACCAGCAGAGCTCCCTCCGAGGGAGAAAAACTGTTTTTT
CATSRAPSEGEKLFF
>few|TRBV20-1|TRBJ2-2|-
TGCAGTGCTAGACTATTTCGAGGGGAGCTGTTTTTT
CSARLFRGELFF
>-|TRBV4-2|TRBJ2-6|TRBD1
TGTGCCAGCAGCCCTGCCCCGCCCGGGACAGAGACTGAGCCCTACTCTGGGGCCAACGTCCTGACTTTC
CASSPAPPGTETEPYSGANVLTF
>-|TRBV28|TRBJ2-4|-
TGTGCCAGCAGTCAAAACCGGGGGGCGAACATTCAGTACTTC
CASSQNRGANIQYF
>-|TRBV9|TRBJ2-1|TRBD2
TGTGCCAGCAGCGTAGCTGGGGGAGGGCCTTACAATGAGCAGTTCTTC
CASSVAGGGPYNEQFF
>-|TRBV4-1|TRBJ2-3|TRBD2
TGCGCCAGCAGTCGACTATTTACTAGCGGTTCAGGGGATACGCAGTATTTT
CASSRLFTSGSGDTQYF
>many|TRBV5-1|TRBJ2-6|-
TGCGCCAGCAGCTTGTTTATGAGAGCGGACCCCTCTGGGGCCAACGTCCTGACTTTC
CASSLFMRADPSGANVLTF
>-|TRBV5-1|TRBJ2-1|-
TGCGCCAGCAGCTTGGAAGCGACGGCCACCTACAATGAGCAGTTCTTC
CASSLEATATYNEQFF
>few|TRBV4-3|TRBJ2-7|TRBD1
TGCGCCAGCAGCCAAATGTGGACAGGGGTCTACGAGCAGTACTTC
CASSQMWTGVYEQYF
>few|TRBV27|TRBJ2-1|-
TGTGCCAGCAGTTTAAGGGGTAGCCATTGGGTGGGTGGAGCGGAGCAGTTCTTC
CASSLRGSHWVGGAEQFF
>many|TRBV28|TRBJ1-3|TRBD1
TGTGCCAGCAGCCCAGGGGGCACTGGAAACACCATATATTTT
CASSPGGTGNTIYF
>-|TRBV28|TRBJ2-1|TRBD2
TGTGCCAGCAGTTCCCGGACTAGCGGGAGTTCCGATGAGCAGTTCTTC
CASSSRTSGSSDEQFF